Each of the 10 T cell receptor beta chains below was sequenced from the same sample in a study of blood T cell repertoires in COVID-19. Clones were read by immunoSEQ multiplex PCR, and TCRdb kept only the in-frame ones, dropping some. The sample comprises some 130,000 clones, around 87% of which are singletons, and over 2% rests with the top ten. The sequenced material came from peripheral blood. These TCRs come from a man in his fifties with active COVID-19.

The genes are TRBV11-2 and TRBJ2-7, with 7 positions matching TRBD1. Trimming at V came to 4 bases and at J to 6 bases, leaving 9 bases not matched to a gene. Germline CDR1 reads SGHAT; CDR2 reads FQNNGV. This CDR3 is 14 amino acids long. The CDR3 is CASSSDRSRGEQYF. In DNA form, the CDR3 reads TGTGCCAGCAGCTCGGACAGGTCCCGGGGCGAGCAGTACTTC.

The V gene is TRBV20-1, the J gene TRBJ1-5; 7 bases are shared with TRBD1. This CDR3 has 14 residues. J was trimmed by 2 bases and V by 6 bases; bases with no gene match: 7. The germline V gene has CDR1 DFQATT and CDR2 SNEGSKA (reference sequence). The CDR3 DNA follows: TGCAGTGCAAGTCAGGGGGTTGGCAATCAGCCCCAGCATTTT. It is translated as CSASQGVGNQPQHF.

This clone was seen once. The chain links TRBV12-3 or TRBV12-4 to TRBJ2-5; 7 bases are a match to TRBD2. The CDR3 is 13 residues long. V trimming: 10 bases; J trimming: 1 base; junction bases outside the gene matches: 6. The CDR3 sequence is CATSGGLQETQYF. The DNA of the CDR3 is TGTGCCACCTCGGGAGGCCTCCAAGAGACCCAGTACTTC.

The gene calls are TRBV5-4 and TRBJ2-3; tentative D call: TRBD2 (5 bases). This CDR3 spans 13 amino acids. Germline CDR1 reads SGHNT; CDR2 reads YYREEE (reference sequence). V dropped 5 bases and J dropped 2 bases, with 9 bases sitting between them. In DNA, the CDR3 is TGTGCCAGCAGTCCGGGATCCACAGATACGCAGTATTTT. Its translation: CASSPGSTDTQYF.

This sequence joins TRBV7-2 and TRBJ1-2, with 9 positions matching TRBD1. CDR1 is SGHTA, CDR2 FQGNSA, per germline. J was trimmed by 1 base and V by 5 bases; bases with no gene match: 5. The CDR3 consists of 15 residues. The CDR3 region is CASSPGTGINYGYTF. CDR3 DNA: TGTGCCAGCAGCCCGGGGACAGGGATTAACTATGGCTACACCTTC.

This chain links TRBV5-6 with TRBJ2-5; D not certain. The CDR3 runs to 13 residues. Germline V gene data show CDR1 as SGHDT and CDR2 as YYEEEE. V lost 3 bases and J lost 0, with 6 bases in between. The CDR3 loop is CASSSENQETQYF. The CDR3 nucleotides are TGTGCCAGCAGCTCTGAGAACCAAGAGACCCAGTACTTC.

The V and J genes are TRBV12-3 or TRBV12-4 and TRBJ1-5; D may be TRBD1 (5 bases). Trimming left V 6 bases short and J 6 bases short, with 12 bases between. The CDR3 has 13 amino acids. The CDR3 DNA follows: TGTGCCAGCAGCCCAGGGAAGGGTCAGCCCCAGCATTTT. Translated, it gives CASSPGKGQPQHF.

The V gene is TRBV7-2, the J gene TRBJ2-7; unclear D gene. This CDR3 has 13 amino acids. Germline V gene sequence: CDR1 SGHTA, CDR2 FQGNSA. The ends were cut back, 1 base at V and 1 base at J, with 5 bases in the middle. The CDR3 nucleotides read TGTGCCAGCAGCTTAGATATGTCCTACGAGCAGTACTTC. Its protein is CASSLDMSYEQYF.

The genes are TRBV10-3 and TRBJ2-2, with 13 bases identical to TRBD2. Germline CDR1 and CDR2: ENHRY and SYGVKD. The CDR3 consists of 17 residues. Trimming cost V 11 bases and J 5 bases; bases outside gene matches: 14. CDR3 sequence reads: CAAEPGTSGVGTGELFF. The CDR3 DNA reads TGTGCCGCCGAGCCCGGGACTAGCGGGGTCGGTACCGGGGAGCTGTTTTTT.

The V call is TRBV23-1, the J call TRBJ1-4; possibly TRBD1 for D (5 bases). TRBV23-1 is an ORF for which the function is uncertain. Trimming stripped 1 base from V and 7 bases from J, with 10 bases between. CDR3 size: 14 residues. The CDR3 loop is CASSQWGGCEKLFF. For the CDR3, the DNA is TGCGCCAGCAGTCAATGGGGGGGGTGTGAAAAACTGTTTTTT.